The 26 T cell receptor beta chains listed next were all sequenced from one sample in a study of blood T cell repertoires in COVID-19. Sequencing was performed with immunoSEQ multiplex PCR; in TCRdb, only in-frame clones are kept and a portion is missing. The sample contains about 120,000 clones, over 75% of which appear only once. The specimen was peripheral blood. These receptors originate from a man older than 75 with acute or convalescent COVID-19.

V usage is TRBV2 and J usage is TRBJ1-3, with a possible D match to TRBD1 (6 bases). CDR3 size: 14 residues. V was clipped by 7 bases and J by 2 bases, with 12 bases between them. From germline, CDR1 is SNHLY and CDR2 FYNNEI. CDR3 region: CASTENRAGNTIYF. In DNA form, the CDR3 reads TGTGCCAGCACAGAGAACAGGGCTGGAAACACCATATATTTT.

For this clone: At the DNA level, this CDR3 is encoded by other sequences in the same sample as well. The gene calls are TRBV18 and TRBJ1-2; D is perhaps TRBD1 (5 bases). The V end lost 1 base, the J end lost 6 bases, and 9 bases lay between the germline ends. The CDR3 extends over 13 amino acids. In germline, CDR1 is KGHSH, CDR2 LQKENI. The CDR3 loop reads CASSPRDSDGYTF. CDR3 nucleotides: TGTGCCAGCTCACCACGCGACAGTGATGGCTACACCTTC.

The chain combines TRBV9 with TRBJ2-2, with D perhaps matching TRBD2 (6 bases). Germline V gene sequence: CDR1 SGDLS, CDR2 YYNGEE. The CDR3 runs to 15 residues. Trimming pared 2 bases from V and 2 bases from J, leaving 10 bases between. This chain's CDR3 is CASSVGGANTGELFF. CDR3 sequence (DNA): TGTGCCAGCAGCGTCGGCGGGGCTAACACCGGGGAGCTGTTTTTT. The whole variable domain, remainder taken from reference TRBV9 and TRBJ2-2, is DSGVTQTPKHLITATGQRVTLRCSPRSGDLSVYWYQQSLDQGLQFLIQYYNGEERAKGNILERFSAQQFPDLHSELNLSSLELGDSALYFCASSVGGANTGELFFGEGSRLTVL.

This chain links TRBV29-1 with TRBJ2-7; TRBD1 might be the D (6 bases). This CDR3 is built from 12 residues. The V and J ends lost 6 bases and 3 bases respectively, with 12 bases between them. Germline CDR1 reads SQVTM; CDR2 reads ANQGSEA. As DNA, the CDR3 is TGCAGCGTCAGGACAGCCGTCTACGAGCAGTACTTC. Translation gives CSVRTAVYEQYF.

This chain links TRBV28 with TRBJ1-1, with 8 bases identical to TRBD1. The ends lost 6 bases at V and 3 bases at J; junction bases unmatched: 12. The CDR3 is 16 residues long. Looked up from germline, CDR1 is MDHEN and CDR2 is SYDVKM. CDR3 loop: CASSRDRGRDDTEAFF. CDR3 DNA sequence: TGTGCCAGCAGCCGAGACAGGGGACGAGACGACACTGAAGCTTTCTTT.

This chain connects TRBV7-9 to TRBJ1-2; D might be TRBD1 (6 bases). The CDR3 covers 17 residues. V lost 5 bases and J 4 bases, leaving 23 bases between the germline ends. CDR1 SEHNR and CDR2 FQNEAQ come from the germline V gene (reference sequence). The CDR3 spells CASSPAPGRGRGYGYTF. The CDR3 coding sequence is TGTGCCAGCAGCCCCGCCCCCGGCAGGGGAAGGGGCTATGGCTACACCTTC. Using reference TRBV7-9 and TRBJ1-2 for the parts outside the CDR3, the full variable domain is DTGVSQNPRHKITKRGQNVTFRCDPISEHNRLYWYRQTLGQGPEFLTYFQNEAQLEKSRLLSDRFSAERPKGSFSTLEIQRTEQGDSAMYLCASSPAPGRGRGYGYTFGSGTRLTVV.

The rearrangement uses TRBV6-2 or TRBV6-3 and TRBJ2-7, with TRBD1 identical over 7 bases. The CDR3 loop spans 14 amino acids. Per germline, CDR1 MNHEY and CDR2 SVGEGT. With 6 bases clipped from V and 3 bases from J, the junction kept 8 bases outside the gene matches. CDR3 sequence reads: CASSKDRQSYEQYF. The CDR3 DNA reads as TGTGCCAGCAGCAAGGACAGGCAGAGCTACGAGCAGTACTTC.

The chain employs TRBV6-5 and TRBJ2-7; TRBD1 matches 8 bases. The germline CDR1 and CDR2 sequences are MNHEY and SVGAGI. V trimming: 6 bases; J trimming: 3 bases; junction bases outside the gene matches: 7. The CDR3 totals 14 residues. The CDR3 DNA sequence: TGTGCCAGCAGAGCCGGGACAGGACACTACGAGCAGTACTTC. The encoded protein is CASRAGTGHYEQYF.

The chain recombines TRBV7-3 with TRBJ2-1, with 7 nucleotides matching TRBD1. Per the germline V gene, CDR1 is SGHTA and CDR2 is FQGTGA. With 5 bases clipped from V and 8 bases from J, the junction kept 3 bases outside the gene matches. The CDR3 runs 12 residues. The CDR3 region is CASSNRGDEQFF. Written as DNA, the CDR3 is TGTGCCAGCAGCAACAGGGGAGATGAGCAGTTCTTC.

This rearrangement joins TRBV24-1 to TRBJ2-1, with TRBD1 matching over 8 bases. Trimming at V came to 5 bases and at J to 0 bases, leaving 5 bases not matched to a gene. CDR3 size: 16 residues. Germline V gene sequence: CDR1 KGHDR, CDR2 SFDVKD. The CDR3 DNA is TGTGCCACCAGTGCCCCGACAGGGGACTCCTACAATGAGCAGTTCTTC. Its protein product is CATSAPTGDSYNEQFF.

J is TRBJ2-3 and V is TRBV7-2, with 8 bases matching TRBD2. The ends lost 8 bases at V and 0 bases at J; junction bases unmatched: 1. The V gene's germline CDR1 is SGHTA and CDR2 FQGNSA. CDR3 length: 13 residues. The CDR3 bases are TGTGCCAGCGCGGGAGGAAGCACAGATACGCAGTATTTT. Translating it yields CASAGGSTDTQYF.

The chain employs TRBV7-8 and TRBJ2-1, with 11 positions matching TRBD2. The CDR3 extends over 14 amino acids. Germline V CDR1 and CDR2: SGHVS, FQNEAQ. The V and J ends lost 6 bases and 7 bases, in that order; junction bases with no gene match: 5. As DNA, the CDR3 is TGTGCCAGCAGGCTAGCGGGAGGAGGAAATGAGCAGTTCTTC. Translating gives CASRLAGGGNEQFF.

V usage is TRBV9 and J usage is TRBJ1-3; 10 bases fit TRBD1. This CDR3 spans 16 amino acids. After removal of 0 bases from V and 3 bases from J, the junction contained 3 bases not matched to a gene. Looked up from germline, CDR1 is SGDLS and CDR2 is YYNGEE. The chain's CDR3 is CASSVAGQGVGNTIYF. In nucleotides, the CDR3 is TGTGCCAGCAGCGTAGCAGGACAGGGGGTTGGAAACACCATATATTTT.

This rearrangement joins TRBV7-2 to TRBJ2-5; maybe TRBD2 (5 bases). Germline V gives CDR1 SGHTA, CDR2 FQGNSA. CDR3 length: 16 amino acids. V was pared by 2 bases and J by 2 bases, with 15 bases between. The CDR3 DNA is TGTGCCAGCAGCTTACATCTGAGAGCGGTACAAGAGACCCAGTACTTC. Translated, it gives CASSLHLRAVQETQYF.

This clone was observed a handful of times. The CDR3 DNA sequence: TGTGCCAGCAGTCTAGAGGGTCCAAGCTCGCCTGGAAACACCATATATTTT. This translates into CASSLEGPSSPGNTIYF. This sequence joins TRBV6-6 and TRBJ1-3; D is ambiguous. This CDR3 contains 17 residues. Germline values: CDR1 MNHNY, CDR2 SVGAGI (reference sequence). Trimming took 5 bases from V and 2 from J, leaving 19 bases between them.

The chain employs TRBV28 and TRBJ2-1; 9 positions agree with TRBD1. V shed 2 bases and J 3 bases; nucleotides not matched to a gene: 8. The CDR3 has 17 amino acids. Germline CDR1 MDHEN, CDR2 SYDVKM. The CDR3 DNA sequence: TGTGCCAGCAGTTTAAGGATGGGACAGGGTGTCTACAATGAGCAGTTCTTC. It codes for CASSLRMGQGVYNEQFF.

The J gene is TRBJ2-7, the V gene TRBV6-1, with D perhaps TRBD1 (5 bases). The CDR3 consists of 14 residues. Deletions cut 1 base from V and 2 bases from J, with 9 bases between. From germline, CDR1 is MNHNS and CDR2 SASEGT. CDR3 loop: CASSEGTSAYEQYF. The CDR3 DNA follows: TGTGCCAGCAGTGAAGGGACATCGGCCTACGAGCAGTACTTC.

The chain has TRBV18 and TRBJ1-2; D is ambiguous. The CDR3 runs to 15 residues. The V and J ends lost 2 bases and 6 bases respectively, with 16 bases between them. Germline assignment: CDR1 KGHSH and CDR2 LQKENI. In nucleotides, the CDR3 is TGTGCCAGCTCACCAGGAGTAAGGGTGAGGGATGGCTACACCTTC. Its protein product is CASSPGVRVRDGYTF.

J is TRBJ1-3 and V is TRBV5-1; the match to TRBD1 covers 9 bases. Per the germline V gene, CDR1 is SGHRS and CDR2 is YFSETQ. Unmatched junction bases numbered 7, after V lost 4 bases and J lost 8 bases. CDR3 size: 14 residues. The DNA of the CDR3 is TGCGCCAGCAGCAGACAGGGGGTCGGGGACACCATATATTTT. Residues: CASSRQGVGDTIYF.

The genes are TRBV9 and TRBJ2-3, with 7 bases fitting TRBD1. The CDR3 covers 15 residues. The germline CDR1 and CDR2 sequences are SGDLS and YYNGEE. The V and J ends lost 4 bases and 6 bases, in that order; junction bases with no gene match: 11. The CDR3 loop is CASSLAGQVRDTQYF. CDR3 DNA: TGTGCCAGCAGCCTAGCTGGACAGGTAAGGGATACGCAGTATTTT.

This clone showed up just once. The rearrangement joins TRBV19 to TRBJ1-2; perhaps TRBD1 as D (6 bases). V was cut by 3 bases and J by 3 bases, with 23 bases left in between. This CDR3 region has 18 residues. Germline CDR1 and CDR2: LNHDA and SQIVND (reference sequence). The DNA of the CDR3 is TGTGCCAGTAGTATTAGAAGCCTCGGACAGACGACCGACTATGGCTACACCTTC. It translates to CASSIRSLGQTTDYGYTF. The full variable domain, rest sourced from reference TRBV19 and TRBJ1-2, is DGGITQSPKYLFRKEGQNVTLSCEQNLNHDAMYWYRQDPGQGLRLIYYSQIVNDFQKGDIAEGYSVSREKKESFPLTVTSAQKNPTAFYLCASSIRSLGQTTDYGYTFGSGTRLTVV.

This chain uses TRBV19 with TRBJ1-3; D call uncertain. Germline CDR1 LNHDA, CDR2 SQIVND (reference sequence). The CDR3 spans 14 residues. Trimming took off 6 bases at V and 2 bases at J, with 11 bases between the two ends. The CDR3 coding sequence is TGTGCCAGTAGCGGAGGGCCTGCTGGAAACACCATATATTTT. Translated, it gives CASSGGPAGNTIYF. The full variable domain, with the rest looked up from reference TRBV19 and TRBJ1-3, is DGGITQSPKYLFRKEGQNVTLSCEQNLNHDAMYWYRQDPGQGLRLIYYSQIVNDFQKGDIAEGYSVSREKKESFPLTVTSAQKNPTAFYLCASSGGPAGNTIYFGEGSWLTVV.

The V and J genes are TRBV7-2 and TRBJ1-1; tentatively, D is TRBD1 (6 bases). Germline V gene data show CDR1 as SGHTA and CDR2 as FQGNSA. V was pared by 5 bases and J by 3 bases, with 19 bases between. The CDR3 sequence is 16 residues long. CDR3 nucleotides: TGTGCCAGCAGCCCTGGGGGGGCGAGGGGACACACTGAAGCTTTCTTT. Its translation is CASSPGGARGHTEAFF.

Concerning this clone itself: A read error may produce the germline difference seen at one junction end. This rearrangement joins TRBV7-3 to TRBJ2-1, with 7 nucleotides matching TRBD2. The CDR3 totals 14 residues. Germline V CDR1 and CDR2: SGHTA, FQGTGA. The CDR3 spells CASSSSGSSNEQFF. Here the CDR3 DNA reads TGTGCCAGCAGCTCTAGCGGCTCCTCCAATGAGCAGTTCTTC.

The chain carries TRBV9 and TRBJ2-3; D is perhaps TRBD2 (7 bases). The CDR3 spans 15 residues. V was shortened by 0 bases and J by 6 bases, with 14 bases between the two germline ends. The V gene's germline CDR1 is SGDLS and CDR2 YYNGEE. CDR3 in DNA: TGTGCCAGCAGCGTAGAGTGGGGGGGCCGGGATACGCAGTATTTT. This translates into CASSVEWGGRDTQYF.

The CDR3 DNA follows: TGTGCCAGCAGTGATAGGCAGGCCACCGGGGAGCTGTTTTTT. Its protein product is CASSDRQATGELFF. This chain joins TRBV2 and TRBJ2-2; D is uncertain. CDR1 is SNHLY, CDR2 FYNNEI, per germline. The V end was cut by 3 bases, the J end by 4 bases, with 9 bases between. This CDR3 is 14 amino acids long.